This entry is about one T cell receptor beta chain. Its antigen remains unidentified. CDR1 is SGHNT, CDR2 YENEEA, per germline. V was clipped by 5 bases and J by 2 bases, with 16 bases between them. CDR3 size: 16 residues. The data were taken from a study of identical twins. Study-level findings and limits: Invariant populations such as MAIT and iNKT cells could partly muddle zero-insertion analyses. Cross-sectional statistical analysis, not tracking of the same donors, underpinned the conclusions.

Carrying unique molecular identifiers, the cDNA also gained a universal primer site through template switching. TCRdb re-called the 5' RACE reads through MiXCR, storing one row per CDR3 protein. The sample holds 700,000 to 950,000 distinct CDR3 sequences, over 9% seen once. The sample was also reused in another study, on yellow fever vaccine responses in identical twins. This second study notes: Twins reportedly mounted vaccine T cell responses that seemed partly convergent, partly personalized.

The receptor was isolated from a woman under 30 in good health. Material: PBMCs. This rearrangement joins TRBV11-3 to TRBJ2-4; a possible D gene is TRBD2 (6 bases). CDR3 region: CASSQATGGPKNIQYF. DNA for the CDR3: TGTGCCAGCAGCCAAGCTACCGGGGGTCCCAAAAACATTCAGTACTTC. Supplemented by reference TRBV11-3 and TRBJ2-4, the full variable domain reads EAGVVQSPRYKIIEKKQPVAFWCNPISGHNTLYWYLQNLGQGPELLIRYENEEAVDDSQLPKDRFSAERLKGVDSTLKIQPAELGDSAVYLCASSQATGGPKNIQYFGAGTRLSVL.